These 28 T cell receptor beta chains were sequenced from one sample in a study of human T cells and chemical hapten exposure. This sample's time point: patch test 3, about 24 weeks after DPC sensitization. Sample treatment: therapeutic diphenylcyclopropenone sensitization with weekly scalp DPC. TCRdb passed the RACE reads through MiXCR, listing each CDR3 protein once. The top ten hold more than 1.2% of the sample, which has around 70,000 distinct CDR3 sequences, roughly 11% seen once. Sequencing used whole blood, obtained in connection with sensitization to the hapten diphenylcyclopropenone (DPC). These receptors originate from a woman in her fifties or sixties with alopecia areata. Some clones in this sample may be carry-over from other donors' samples.

The rearrangement uses TRBV11-2 and TRBJ2-3; 8 bases align to TRBD2. The J segment lost 5 bases and the V segment lost 6 bases, leaving 7 bases of the junction unmatched. The CDR3 is 14 residues long. Germline CDR1 and CDR2: SGHAT and FQNNGV. The chain's CDR3 is CASRGAGVVDTQYF. In DNA, the CDR3 is TGTGCCAGCAGGGGAGCGGGAGTAGTAGATACGCAGTATTTT.

This clonotype was counted a few times. The chain joins TRBV11-2 to TRBJ2-1; TRBD1 agrees at 8 bases. This CDR3 is built from 15 residues. V lost 5 bases to trimming and J lost 6 bases; unmatched junction nucleotides: 9. Germline V gene sequence: CDR1 SGHAT, CDR2 FQNNGV. CDR3 in DNA: TGTGCCAGCAGCCGGCCGGGGACAGGCAGCAATGAGCAGTTCTTC. Translation: CASSRPGTGSNEQFF.

This clonotype was counted many times. V gene TRBV4-3 combines with J gene TRBJ2-3, with 7 nucleotides matching TRBD1. This CDR3 region has 15 residues. The germline CDR1 and CDR2 sequences are LGHNA and YSLEER. V shed 3 bases and J 0 bases; nucleotides not matched to a gene: 3. CDR3: CASSQDRPSTDTQYF. The CDR3 DNA is TGCGCCAGCAGCCAGGACAGGCCCAGCACAGATACGCAGTATTTT.

This clonotype occurred many times. The V gene is TRBV28, the J gene TRBJ2-7; D gene unclear. Germline loops: CDR1 MDHEN, CDR2 SYDVKM. With 5 bases removed from V and 6 bases from J, the gap between germline ends came to 8 bases. The CDR3 length is 11 residues. Written as DNA, the CDR3 is TGTGCCAGCAGTCCCCGGGCCGAGCAGTACTTC. This translates into CASSPRAEQYF.

The genes are TRBV5-6 and TRBJ1-5; maybe TRBD1 (5 bases). Trimming pared 0 bases from V and 5 bases from J, leaving 9 bases between. This CDR3 has 14 residues. Germline loops: CDR1 SGHDT, CDR2 YYEEEE. The CDR3 sequence is CASSLVGDYQPQHF. The DNA of the CDR3 is TGTGCCAGCAGCTTGGTTGGGGACTATCAGCCCCAGCATTTT.

This clonotype was recorded a few times. The rearrangement links TRBV7-2 to TRBJ2-3, with 7 bases that match TRBD2. The CDR3 totals 14 residues. After removal of 5 bases from V and 4 bases from J, the junction contained 6 bases not matched to a gene. CDR1 and CDR2 (germline): SGHTA, FQGNSA. CDR3 amino acids: CASSPGLESDTQYF. CDR3 DNA sequence: TGTGCCAGCAGCCCCGGACTAGAATCAGATACGCAGTATTTT.

The CDR3 coding sequence is TGTGCCAGCAGGCGGGACATGAACACTGAAGCTTTCTTT. Translating it yields CASRRDMNTEAFF. V usage is TRBV2 and J usage is TRBJ1-1; D perhaps matches TRBD1 (6 bases). CDR1 is SNHLY and CDR2 is FYNNEI in the germline V gene. The CDR3 loop spans 13 amino acids. The V and J ends lost 6 bases and 0 bases respectively, with 8 bases between them.

This clonotype turned up a few times. This chain links TRBV9 with TRBJ1-6; D remains ambiguous. Germline V gene sequence: CDR1 SGDLS, CDR2 YYNGEE. The CDR3 is 15 residues long. V was trimmed by 2 bases and J by 7 bases, leaving 13 bases between them. The CDR3 spells CASSVEGRRNSPLHF. The CDR3 DNA reads TGTGCCAGCAGCGTCGAGGGCCGAAGGAATTCACCCCTCCACTTT.

The chain uses TRBV11-2 and TRBJ2-4; D is unresolved. Germline V gives CDR1 SGHAT, CDR2 FQNNGV. The CDR3 is 12 amino acids. The V end was cut by 2 bases, the J end by 8 bases, with 7 bases between. The CDR3: CASSLRADIQYF. The CDR3, as DNA: TGTGCCAGCAGCTTAAGGGCGGACATTCAGTACTTC.

This clonotype was seen at least ten times. The chain uses TRBV18 and TRBJ1-5; 9 nucleotides line up with TRBD1. The CDR3 totals 13 residues. Germline lookup yields CDR1 KGHSH and CDR2 LQKENI. V was clipped by 6 bases and J by 10 bases; unmatched bases: 7. CDR3 nucleotide sequence: TGTGCCAGCTCCCCGGACAGGGGAAGCCCCCAGCATTTT. Encoded protein: CASSPDRGSPQHF.

The table lists this clonotype with many counts. This chain connects TRBV6-2 or TRBV6-3 to TRBJ2-5, with D possibly being TRBD1 (5 bases). V was shortened by 7 bases and J by 7 bases, with 7 bases between the two germline ends. The CDR3 length is 10 residues. Germline loops: CDR1 MNHEY, CDR2 SVGEGT. The CDR3 loop reads CASNRGTQYF. In DNA form, the CDR3 reads TGTGCCAGCAATAGGGGGACCCAGTACTTC.

There are a few counts of this clonotype. This sequence joins TRBV29-1 and TRBJ1-4; D unclear. Germline CDR1 SQVTM, CDR2 ANQGSEA. Trimming cost V 7 bases and J 5 bases, with 8 bases left between them. The CDR3 extends over 11 amino acids. The CDR3 spells CSAGINEKLFF. Written as DNA, the CDR3 is TGCAGCGCCGGAATAAATGAAAAACTGTTTTTT.

This clonotype has more than one count but fewer than ten. This chain uses TRBV5-6 with TRBJ1-1; D uncertain. The CDR3 sequence is 15 residues long. CDR1 is SGHDT, CDR2 YYEEEE, per germline. Trimming left V 3 bases short and J 7 bases short, with 19 bases between. The CDR3 DNA reads as TGTGCCAGCAGCTCGCTCTCTCGACCTGGGGTTGAAGCTTTCTTT. It is translated as CASSSLSRPGVEAFF.

This clonotype was observed at least ten times. The chain carries TRBV10-3 and TRBJ1-1; possibly TRBD1 for D (5 bases). The V end lost 8 bases, the J end lost 1 base, and 8 bases lay between the germline ends. CDR3 size: 12 residues. The germline V gene encodes CDR1 ENHRY and CDR2 SYGVKD. The CDR3 loop reads CAIGTANTEAFF. CDR3 coding DNA: TGTGCCATCGGGACGGCGAACACTGAAGCTTTCTTT.

This clonotype has at least ten counts. This chain joins TRBV6-5 and TRBJ1-4; D is possibly TRBD1 (6 bases). The CDR3 is made up of 17 amino acids. Germline V gene sequence: CDR1 MNHEY, CDR2 SVGAGI. Trimming removed 7 bases at V and 0 bases at J, with 18 bases between. CDR3 protein: CASTTGRSPATNEKLFF. CDR3 nucleotides: TGTGCCAGCACCACAGGGAGAAGCCCCGCAACTAATGAAAAACTGTTTTTT.

The chain recombines TRBV18 with TRBJ2-7; TRBD2 might be the D (6 bases). Germline V CDR1 and CDR2: KGHSH, LQKENI. V dropped 3 bases and J dropped 0 bases, with 12 bases sitting between them. The CDR3 runs to 15 residues. CDR3 nucleotide sequence: TGTGCCAGCTCACCCGGGAGTGATACCTCCTACGAGCAGTACTTC. Translation: CASSPGSDTSYEQYF.

As DNA, the CDR3 is TGTGCCAGCTCACCACCAAACACCAGGGAAGAGACCCAGTACTTC. Its translation: CASSPPNTREETQYF. This rearrangement joins TRBV18 to TRBJ2-5; possible D gene TRBD1, 5 bases. The length of the CDR3 is 15 residues. V was clipped by 0 bases and J by 3 bases, with 11 bases between them. CDR1 is KGHSH and CDR2 is LQKENI in the germline V gene. Complete variable domain (other parts from reference TRBV18 and TRBJ2-5): NAGVMQNPRHLVRRRGQEARLRCSPMKGHSHVYWYRQLPEEGLKFMVYLQKENIIDESGMPKERFSAEFPKEGPSILRIQQVVRGDSAAYFCASSPPNTREETQYFGPGTRLLVL.

This clonotype was counted at least ten times. This rearrangement joins TRBV12-3 or TRBV12-4 to TRBJ1-4; D is ambiguous. The CDR3 runs to 13 residues. V lost 7 bases and J lost 7, with 13 bases in between. Written as DNA, the CDR3 is TGTGCCAGCACCCCCTCCGAAGTTGAAAAACTGTTTTTT. Its protein is CASTPSEVEKLFF.

The rearrangement uses TRBV3-1 and TRBJ1-5; 8 nucleotides align to TRBD1. The V gene end was trimmed by 1 base and the J gene end by 4 bases; junction bases not matched to a gene: 6. The CDR3 covers 16 residues. CDR1 and CDR2 (germline): LGHDT, YNNKEL (reference sequence). CDR3 DNA: TGTGCCAGCAGCCAAGTGTCAGGACAGGGTAATCAGCCCCAGCATTTT. Protein: CASSQVSGQGNQPQHF.

V and J are TRBV29-1 and TRBJ2-7; 7 bases map to TRBD1. Germline V gene data show CDR1 as SQVTM and CDR2 as ANQGSEA. This CDR3 has 12 residues. The V segment lost 6 bases and the J segment 2 bases; nucleotides outside the gene matches: 4. CDR3 in amino acids: CSVGQSAYEQYF. CDR3 coding DNA: TGCAGCGTGGGACAGTCAGCCTACGAGCAGTACTTC.

The chain combines TRBV28 with TRBJ2-7, with a tentative D call TRBD2 (6 bases). V gave up 11 bases and J gave up 2 bases, with 16 bases separating them. The CDR3 consists of 13 residues. Germline CDR1 reads MDHEN; CDR2 reads SYDVKM. CDR3 sequence: CASTGVSPYEQYF. The CDR3 DNA reads TGTGCCTCTACGGGAGTATCCCCCTACGAGCAGTACTTC. The full variable domain, with the rest looked up from reference TRBV28 and TRBJ2-7, is DVKVTQSSRYLVKRTGEKVFLECVQDMDHENMFWYRQDPGLGLRLIYFSYDVKMKEKGDIPEGYSVSREKKERFSLILESASTNQTSMYLCASTGVSPYEQYFGPGTRLTVT.

This clonotype appeared many times. This sequence joins TRBV6-5 and TRBJ1-1; D is undetermined. The V gene's germline CDR1 is MNHEY and CDR2 SVGAGI. Trimming pared 2 bases from V and 4 bases from J, leaving 8 bases between. This CDR3 has 13 amino acids. CDR3 coding DNA: TGTGCCAGCAGTTACGGGGTCGCCACTGAAGCTTTCTTT. Translating gives CASSYGVATEAFF.

Only a few counts were recorded for this clonotype. The V gene is TRBV20-1, the J gene TRBJ2-7, with TRBD1 identical over 7 bases. The CDR3 contains 14 residues. The germline V gene has CDR1 DFQATT and CDR2 SNEGSKA (reference sequence). V trimming: 5 bases; J trimming: 7 bases; junction bases outside the gene matches: 14. CDR3: CSALRQGPLGEQYF. In DNA, the CDR3 is TGCAGTGCTTTACGACAGGGCCCTCTTGGGGAGCAGTACTTC.

The chain recombines TRBV29-1 with TRBJ1-2; TRBD1 aligns across 7 bases. Germline assignment: CDR1 SQVTM and CDR2 ANQGSEA. The CDR3 contains 14 residues. V dropped 6 bases and J dropped 3; count of bases not matched to a gene: 10. Written as DNA, the CDR3 is TGCAGCGTCTCCGGCGGGGACAGATACTATGGCTACACCTTC. Residues: CSVSGGDRYYGYTF.

The rearrangement joins TRBV21-1 to TRBJ2-7; the tabulated D call, TRBD1, remains unverified against the DNA. TRBV21-1 represents a pseudogene. There are 18 residues in the CDR3. The CDR3 region has the DNA TGTGCCAGCAGCAAGTCCCGGACAGGGGGCTGTTTCCCCTACGAGCAGTACTTC. It codes for CASSKSRTGGCFPYEQYF.

This clonotype was picked up many times. The chain carries TRBV28 and TRBJ2-3, with TRBD1 as a possible D gene (5 bases). Germline V CDR1 and CDR2: MDHEN, SYDVKM. V lost 5 bases and J 5 bases, leaving 14 bases between the germline ends. The CDR3 loop spans 14 amino acids. The CDR3 protein is CASSGSGAGDTQYF. DNA for the CDR3: TGTGCCAGCAGTGGCTCTGGGGCCGGAGATACGCAGTATTTT.

This clonotype was seen a few times. This chain connects TRBV18 to TRBJ1-1; maybe TRBD1 (5 bases). CDR1 is KGHSH and CDR2 is LQKENI in the germline V gene. CDR3 length: 15 residues. The V end lost 1 base, the J end lost 1 base, and 10 bases lay between the germline ends. CDR3: CASSPLQTENTEAFF. Here the CDR3 DNA reads TGTGCCAGCTCACCACTCCAGACAGAGAACACTGAAGCTTTCTTT.

This rearrangement joins TRBV5-1 to TRBJ2-7; D may be TRBD2 (7 bases). The V gene's germline CDR1 is SGHRS and CDR2 YFSETQ. V was clipped by 0 bases and J by 2 bases, with 9 bases between them. The CDR3 is 14 amino acids. CDR3 region: CASSLAGGTYEQYF. The CDR3 region has the DNA TGCGCCAGCAGCTTGGCGGGGGGCACCTACGAGCAGTACTTC.